A single T cell receptor beta chain is shown here with its context. What it recognizes is unknown. Profiled with immunoSEQ multiplex PCR; TCRdb holds only in-frame clones, not every one. The sample has about 160,000 clones; roughly 90% are singletons. The sample belongs to a study of T cell responses to AZD1222 COVID-19 vaccine. General study results and limits: Recipients of AZD1222 seropositive at baseline numbered only 6 or 7. In all cases, repertoires were sampled only after the peak T cell response.

The V gene's germline CDR1 is GTSNPN and CDR2 SVGIG (reference sequence). V lost 5 bases and J lost 5, with 15 bases in between. This CDR3 comprises 13 residues. The clonotype comes from an adult in good health. Sequencing used peripheral blood, obtained on day 0 of AZD1222 vaccination. This chain links TRBV30 with TRBJ1-1, with D possibly being TRBD1 (5 bases). CDR3 DNA sequence: TGTGCCTGGGATCCAGGGTCGGGAACTGAAGCTTTCTTT. The encoded protein is CAWDPGSGTEAFF.